The rows below give T cell receptor beta chains drawn from one sample of a study of CD8 T cells in Susac syndrome. TCRdb ran MiXCR on the immunoSEQ multiplex PCR reads and lists one entry per CDR3 protein. This table holds 120,000 or so distinct CDR3 sequences, around 94% found once. Sequenced input: CD8+ T cells from PBMCs. Receptors originate from a human donor with Susac syndrome. Both conserved end residues are part of each CDR3. The D gene is left open where the match is weak. Some rows have no size entry. The others give once, few or many, or a class for an expanded clone.

CDR3 DNA: TGCGCCAGCAGCTCGGGGACTAGCGGGCACACAGATACGCAGTATTTT; CDR3 protein: CASSSGTSGHTDTQYF; J gene: TRBJ2-3; D gene: TRBD2; V gene: TRBV5-1; clone size: .
CDR3 DNA: TGTGCCTGGAGTGGGGGACTAGCGACGTACAATGAGCAGTTCTTC; CDR3 protein: CAWSGGLATYNEQFF; J gene: TRBJ2-1; D gene: TRBD2; V gene: TRBV30; clone size: .
CDR3 DNA: TGTGCCAGCAGCACAAGAAAGGGACTAGGCTACGAGCAGTACTTC; CDR3 protein: CASSTRKGLGYEQYF; J gene: TRBJ2-7; D gene: TRBD2; V gene: TRBV3-1; clone size: .
CDR3 DNA: TGTGCCAGCAGCGAGGAGGGACAGAGCACCGGGGAGCTGTTTTTT; CDR3 protein: CASSEEGQSTGELFF; J gene: TRBJ2-2; D gene: .; V gene: TRBV13; clone size: .
CDR3 DNA: TGTGCCAGCAGCCCCAGGTCGGCGGGGGGCGTCCATGAGCAGTTCTTC; CDR3 protein: CASSPRSAGGVHEQFF; J gene: TRBJ2-1; D gene: TRBD2; V gene: TRBV9; clone size: .
CDR3 DNA: TGCAGTGCTAAGGATCTGCCTACTTCCTACAATGAGCAGTTCTTC; CDR3 protein: CSAKDLPTSYNEQFF; J gene: TRBJ2-1; D gene: .; V gene: TRBV20-1; clone size: .
CDR3 DNA: TGTGCCAGCAAACCCAGGGGACCGTACGAGCAGTACTTC; CDR3 protein: CASKPRGPYEQYF; J gene: TRBJ2-7; D gene: .; V gene: TRBV6-6; clone size: once
CDR3 DNA: TGTGCCAGCAGCCCGACAGGGGACACCGGGGAGCTGTTTTTT; CDR3 protein: CASSPTGDTGELFF; J gene: TRBJ2-2; D gene: TRBD1; V gene: TRBV12-3/TRBV12-4; clone size: .
CDR3 DNA: TGCGCCAGCAGCCAAGGACACCAGAACACTGAAGCTTTCTTT; CDR3 protein: CASSQGHQNTEAFF; J gene: TRBJ1-1; D gene: .; V gene: TRBV4-1; clone size: .
CDR3 DNA: TGTGCCAGCAGGCCACAGGGGAACGCCTACGAGCAGTACTTC; CDR3 protein: CASRPQGNAYEQYF; J gene: TRBJ2-7; D gene: TRBD1; V gene: TRBV28; clone size: .
CDR3 DNA: TGCGCCAGCAGCTCGGAGTCACGATCAGGCTACAATGAGCAGTTCTTC; CDR3 protein: CASSSESRSGYNEQFF; J gene: TRBJ2-1; D gene: .; V gene: TRBV5-1; clone size: .
CDR3 DNA: TGTGCTAGTAGTGGGATGAGGCAAGAGACCCAGTACTTC; CDR3 protein: CASSGMRQETQYF; J gene: TRBJ2-5; D gene: .; V gene: TRBV12-5; clone size: .
CDR3 DNA: TGCGCCAGCAGCCAAGAAGATTCGGCGTTAAGACAGGGAGGGGAGCAGTACTTC; CDR3 protein: CASSQEDSALRQGGEQYF; J gene: TRBJ2-7; D gene: .; V gene: TRBV4-1; clone size: .
CDR3 DNA: TGTGCCAGTATGACAGCGGATAAACCTTTCTACGAGCAGTACTTC; CDR3 protein: CASMTADKPFYEQYF; J gene: TRBJ2-7; D gene: .; V gene: TRBV19; clone size: .
CDR3 DNA: TGCGCCAGCAACCTCGGCAGGGGGGCGTACGAGCAGTACTTC; CDR3 protein: CASNLGRGAYEQYF; J gene: TRBJ2-7; D gene: .; V gene: TRBV5-1; clone size: .
CDR3 DNA: TGTGCCAGCAGCGTCTACCCAGGTGAGGGCACTGAAGCTTTCTTT; CDR3 protein: CASSVYPGEGTEAFF; J gene: TRBJ1-1; D gene: .; V gene: TRBV9; clone size: .
CDR3 DNA: TGTGCCAGCAGCCGAAGAGAAAGGGAGGAGACCCAGTACTTC; CDR3 protein: CASSRREREETQYF; J gene: TRBJ2-5; D gene: .; V gene: TRBV11-1; clone size: .
CDR3 DNA: TGTGCCAGCAGCGTGGGGGACTACTACACAGATACGCAGTATTTT; CDR3 protein: CASSVGDYYTDTQYF; J gene: TRBJ2-3; D gene: TRBD2; V gene: TRBV12-3/TRBV12-4; clone size: .
CDR3 DNA: TGTGCCAGCAGCGTAGCGTCTTCCAGGGGAAACACCATATATTTT; CDR3 protein: CASSVASSRGNTIYF; J gene: TRBJ1-3; D gene: .; V gene: TRBV9; clone size: .
CDR3 DNA: TGCGCCAGCAGCCAAGTTCAGAGTAGCAATCAGCCCCAGCATTTT; CDR3 protein: CASSQVQSSNQPQHF; J gene: TRBJ1-5; D gene: .; V gene: TRBV4-1; clone size: .
CDR3 DNA: TGTGCCAGCAGCTTATTGACCGGGACAGGGCGCCATGGCTACACCTTC; CDR3 protein: CASSLLTGTGRHGYTF; J gene: TRBJ1-2; D gene: TRBD1; V gene: TRBV11-2; clone size: .
CDR3 DNA: TGTGCCAGCAGAAAGGGACAGGGAGAGGGGGAGACCCAGTACTTC; CDR3 protein: CASRKGQGEGETQYF; J gene: TRBJ2-5; D gene: TRBD1; V gene: TRBV6-2/TRBV6-3; clone size: .
CDR3 DNA: TGTGCCAGCAGTTTCGGGGGTGGCTATGGCTACACCTTC; CDR3 protein: CASSFGGGYGYTF; J gene: TRBJ1-2; D gene: .; V gene: TRBV27; clone size: .
CDR3 DNA: TGTGCCAGCTGGCTGTCAGGCACAGATACGCAGTATTTT; CDR3 protein: CASWLSGTDTQYF; J gene: TRBJ2-3; D gene: .; V gene: TRBV5-4; clone size: .
CDR3 DNA: TGCGCCAGCAGCCAAGATAAGAGGCACTACGAGCAGTACTTC; CDR3 protein: CASSQDKRHYEQYF; J gene: TRBJ2-7; D gene: .; V gene: TRBV4-3; clone size: .
CDR3 DNA: TGCAGTGCTAGTGAGTTCGGAGGACGCAATCAGCCCCAGCATTTT; CDR3 protein: CSASEFGGRNQPQHF; J gene: TRBJ1-5; D gene: .; V gene: TRBV20-1; clone size: .
CDR3 DNA: TGTGCCAGCAGTTTAAAGGGACCCACTGAAGCTTTCTTT; CDR3 protein: CASSLKGPTEAFF; J gene: TRBJ1-1; D gene: .; V gene: TRBV27; clone size: .
CDR3 DNA: TGTGCCTGGAGTGGGGACACAGGGGAGACCCAGTACTTC; CDR3 protein: CAWSGDTGETQYF; J gene: TRBJ2-5; D gene: .; V gene: TRBV30; clone size: .
CDR3 DNA: TGTGCCTGGAGTGGAGGGACAACAGGTTACCAAGAGACCCAGTACTTC; CDR3 protein: CAWSGGTTGYQETQYF; J gene: TRBJ2-5; D gene: .; V gene: TRBV30; clone size: .
CDR3 DNA: TGCGCCAGCAGCCAAGATCAGGGACCGCCCCAGCATTTT; CDR3 protein: CASSQDQGPPQHF; J gene: TRBJ1-5; D gene: .; V gene: TRBV4-1; clone size: .
CDR3 DNA: TGCGCCAGCAGTGCAGGGGACCACGAGCAGTTCTTC; CDR3 protein: CASSAGDHEQFF; J gene: TRBJ2-1; D gene: .; V gene: TRBV10-2; clone size: .
CDR3 DNA: TGTGCCAGCAGCCTCTCGTCTTACAATGAGCAGTTCTTC; CDR3 protein: CASSLSSYNEQFF; J gene: TRBJ2-1; D gene: .; V gene: TRBV7-9; clone size: .
CDR3 DNA: TGTGCTAGTGGTTTGGGGGGAAATGAGCAGTTCTTC; CDR3 protein: CASGLGGNEQFF; J gene: TRBJ2-1; D gene: .; V gene: TRBV12-5; clone size: .
CDR3 DNA: TGTGCCAGCAGCGCAGCGGGGGGATGGAACACTGAAGCTTTCTTT; CDR3 protein: CASSAAGGWNTEAFF; J gene: TRBJ1-1; D gene: .; V gene: TRBV9; clone size: .
CDR3 DNA: TGTGCCAGCAGCCAAGATTCTGCCCAAACTAGGAACTATGGCTACACCTTC; CDR3 protein: CASSQDSAQTRNYGYTF; J gene: TRBJ1-2; D gene: .; V gene: TRBV14; clone size: .
CDR3 DNA: TGTGCCACCAGCAGAGATCGGACAGCACAAGAGACCCAGTACTTC; CDR3 protein: CATSRDRTAQETQYF; J gene: TRBJ2-5; D gene: .; V gene: TRBV15; clone size: .
CDR3 DNA: TGCAGCCCCGACAGCTATGGCTACACCTTC; CDR3 protein: CSPDSYGYTF; J gene: TRBJ1-2; D gene: .; V gene: TRBV20-1; clone size: .
CDR3 DNA: TGTGCCAGCAGCCAAGATTGGCAGTCCACAGATACGCAGTATTTT; CDR3 protein: CASSQDWQSTDTQYF; J gene: TRBJ2-3; D gene: .; V gene: TRBV3-1; clone size: .
CDR3 DNA: TGTGCCAGCAGTTTCAGCCGGGAGCAGTTCTTC; CDR3 protein: CASSFSREQFF; J gene: TRBJ2-1; D gene: .; V gene: TRBV12-3/TRBV12-4; clone size: few
CDR3 DNA: TGCAGCGTCACGACAGGAAGCAATCAGCCCCAGCATTTT; CDR3 protein: CSVTTGSNQPQHF; J gene: TRBJ1-5; D gene: .; V gene: TRBV29-1; clone size: .
CDR3 DNA: TGTGCCATCAGTCATAGACTAGGCGGAGAAGAGACCCAGTACTTC; CDR3 protein: CAISHRLGGEETQYF; J gene: TRBJ2-5; D gene: .; V gene: TRBV10-3; clone size: .
CDR3 DNA: TGTGCCAGCAGCCCGGTCCCGGGACAGGGTTTGCACTTT; CDR3 protein: CASSPVPGQGLHF; J gene: TRBJ1-6; D gene: TRBD1; V gene: TRBV5-4; clone size: .
CDR3 DNA: TGCAGCGTTGCCACTGGGGACAGCTCCTACGAGCAGTACTTC; CDR3 protein: CSVATGDSSYEQYF; J gene: TRBJ2-7; D gene: TRBD1; V gene: TRBV29-1; clone size: .
CDR3 DNA: TGTGCCAGCACCCCCCGCGGGGGCGATGAGACCCAGTACTTC; CDR3 protein: CASTPRGGDETQYF; J gene: TRBJ2-5; D gene: .; V gene: TRBV12-3/TRBV12-4; clone size: .
CDR3 DNA: TGCGCCAGCAGCCACTCCCTGACGGGGGGGTTTTTCCACGAGCAGTACTTC; CDR3 protein: CASSHSLTGGFFHEQYF; J gene: TRBJ2-7; D gene: TRBD2; V gene: TRBV4-3; clone size: .